This entry lists 17 T cell receptor beta chains sequenced from one sample in a study of cytomegalovirus exposure and HLA in healthy donors. PCR involved 60 Vbeta and 13 Jbeta primers. Assay: immunoSEQ multiplex PCR; the TCRdb copy retains only in-frame clones and omits some. The table lists more than 95,000 clones, over 60% of them singletons. Material: PBMCs. The receptors originated from a man between 35 and 55 years old in good health and CMV-seropositive.

The chain recombines TRBV9 with TRBJ1-1, with a weak D call TRBD1 (5 bases). CDR3 length equals 15 residues. Germline CDR1 reads SGDLS; CDR2 reads YYNGEE. The V end was cut by 0 bases, the J end by 4 bases, with 13 bases between. This CDR3 reads CASSVGGRAGTEAFF. Here the CDR3 DNA reads TGTGCCAGCAGCGTAGGCGGCAGGGCCGGCACTGAAGCTTTCTTT.

The table lists this clone with a few counts. The chain uses TRBV4-2 and TRBJ2-5, with TRBD1 as a possible D gene (5 bases). V was trimmed by 0 bases and J by 4 bases, leaving 6 bases between them. Germline-derived CDR1 and CDR2 are LGHNA and YNFKEQ. CDR3 size: 13 residues. CDR3 in DNA: TGTGCCAGCAGCCAAGATAGGGGAGAGACCCAGTACTTC. This sequence encodes CASSQDRGETQYF.

This chain uses TRBV5-6 with TRBJ1-6; D might be TRBD1 (5 bases). V dropped 2 bases and J dropped 10 bases, with 13 bases sitting between them. From germline, CDR1 is SGHDT and CDR2 YYEEEE. The CDR3 loop spans 14 amino acids. The CDR3 spells CASSFTGVGSPLHF. As DNA, the CDR3 is TGTGCCAGCAGCTTTACGGGGGTAGGATCACCCCTCCACTTT.

The CDR3 reads CSVAIGDEKLFF. In DNA, the CDR3 is TGCAGCGTTGCCATAGGGGATGAAAAACTGTTTTTT. V is TRBV29-1 and J is TRBJ1-4; D is possibly TRBD1 (5 bases). Germline V gene data show CDR1 as SQVTM and CDR2 as ANQGSEA. The V gene lost 4 bases and the J gene lost 6 bases, with 9 bases spanning the gap. The CDR3 consists of 12 residues.

This clone has just one count. The chain uses TRBV4-3 and TRBJ1-1, with D unclear. CDR1 is LGHNA, CDR2 YSLEER, per germline. The CDR3 is 14 residues long. The ends were cut back, 2 bases at V and 5 bases at J, with 12 bases in the middle. The CDR3 protein is CASSQLTGSTEAFF. The CDR3, as DNA: TGCGCCAGCAGCCAACTCACGGGGAGTACTGAAGCTTTCTTT.

The chain employs TRBV5-5 and TRBJ2-7; no reliable D call. This CDR3 is 13 amino acids long. Germline V gives CDR1 SGHKS, CDR2 YYEKEE (reference sequence). V shed 1 base and J shed 1 base, with 6 bases lying between them. In DNA form, the CDR3 reads TGTGCCAGCAGCTTGACAGTTTCCTACGAGCAGTACTTC. Its protein product is CASSLTVSYEQYF.

The chain has TRBV11-2 and TRBJ2-2; TRBD2 aligns across 9 bases. The V and J ends lost 3 bases and 1 base, in that order; junction bases with no gene match: 9. This CDR3 region has 18 residues. CDR1 is SGHAT, CDR2 FQNNGV, per germline. The CDR3 DNA reads TGTGCCAGCAGCTTTTCTAGCGGGATGGGATTGAACACCGGGGAGCTGTTTTTT. It yields the protein CASSFSSGMGLNTGELFF.

V is TRBV5-1 and J is TRBJ2-1, with D possibly being TRBD2 (7 bases). Germline CDR1 and CDR2: SGHRS and YFSETQ. Between the trimmed V and J ends, which lost 0 bases and 3 bases, there was a span of 16 bases. This CDR3 has 17 residues. As DNA, the CDR3 is TGCGCCAGCAGCTTGGGGAGCGGGACATCCCACTACAATGAGCAGTTCTTC. Protein: CASSLGSGTSHYNEQFF.

This clone occurred a few times. The same CDR3 arises from other DNA sequences in this sample as well. The chain uses TRBV28 and TRBJ1-5; no reliable D call. The germline V gene has CDR1 MDHEN and CDR2 SYDVKM. With 6 bases removed from V and 1 base from J, the gap between germline ends came to 7 bases. The CDR3 extends over 13 amino acids. The CDR3 DNA follows: TGTGCCAGCAGCCTAGACAGCAATCAGCCCCAGCATTTT. It translates to CASSLDSNQPQHF.

V is TRBV30 and J is TRBJ2-2, with TRBD1 matching over 10 bases. Germline V gene data show CDR1 as GTSNPN and CDR2 as SVGIG (reference sequence). This CDR3 has 15 amino acids. V shed 0 bases, J shed 4 bases, and the junction held 2 bases outside the gene matches. CDR3 loop: CAWSVRDRGTGELFF. CDR3 nucleotides: TGTGCCTGGAGTGTACGGGACAGGGGCACCGGGGAGCTGTTTTTT.

DNA for the CDR3: TGTGCCAGCAGTTACGAGGGGGTTTGGACTGAAGCTTTCTTT. Translation: CASSYEGVWTEAFF. The chain recombines TRBV6-5 with TRBJ1-1; a weak D match, TRBD1 (6 bases). Germline CDR1 MNHEY, CDR2 SVGAGI. V was clipped by 2 bases and J by 5 bases, with 12 bases between them. The CDR3 has 14 amino acids.

This chain connects TRBV7-2 to TRBJ2-5, with D unresolved. Trimming pared 1 base from V and 2 bases from J, leaving 8 bases between. Germline V CDR1 and CDR2: SGHTA, FQGNSA. There are 14 residues in the CDR3. This CDR3 reads CASSLVFLQETQYF. CDR3 in DNA: TGTGCCAGCAGCTTAGTTTTCTTACAAGAGACCCAGTACTTC.

The rearrangement joins TRBV2 to TRBJ2-3, with 13 bases aligning to TRBD2. CDR3 length equals 15 residues. Germline loops: CDR1 SNHLY, CDR2 FYNNEI. After removal of 6 bases from V and 4 bases from J, the junction contained 4 bases not matched to a gene. CDR3 nucleotide sequence: TGTGCCAGCAGCGGACTAGCGGGAGACCCAGATACGCAGTATTTT. Translated: CASSGLAGDPDTQYF.

The chain carries TRBV14 and TRBJ1-2; a possible D gene is TRBD1 (5 bases). V was cut by 1 base and J by 6 bases, with 18 bases left in between. Germline V gene data show CDR1 as SGHDN and CDR2 as FVKESK. CDR3 length: 16 amino acids. The CDR3: CASSQAAAQGSHGYTF. CDR3 DNA sequence: TGTGCCAGCAGCCAAGCGGCTGCTCAGGGTTCCCATGGCTACACCTTC.

The chain is built from TRBV7-3 and TRBJ2-7, with D possibly being TRBD2 (6 bases). V was shortened by 5 bases and J by 3 bases, with 11 bases between the two germline ends. The germline gives CDR1 SGHTA, CDR2 FQGTGA. The CDR3 has 13 residues. The CDR3 coding sequence is TGTGCCAGCAGCCCCGGGGGAATCTACGAGCAGTACTTC. Amino acid sequence: CASSPGGIYEQYF.

This clone has only one observation. The chain is built from TRBV13 and TRBJ2-1, with 9 nucleotides matching TRBD1. The J segment lost 5 bases and the V segment lost 5 bases, leaving 10 bases of the junction unmatched. Germline V gives CDR1 PRHDT, CDR2 FYEKMQ (reference sequence). The CDR3 spans 16 residues. CDR3 sequence: CASSLWGDRDHNEQFF. The CDR3 DNA reads TGTGCCAGCAGCCTGTGGGGGGACAGGGATCACAATGAGCAGTTCTTC.

This chain links TRBV21-1 with TRBJ2-7; TRBD1, the table's D call, lacks a check against the DNA. TRBV21-1 is marked as a pseudogene. The CDR3 sequence is 14 residues long. In DNA, the CDR3 is TGTGCCAGCAGGGGACAGGGTAGCTCCTACGAGCAGTACTTC. Encoded protein: CASRGQGSSYEQYF.